This entry lists 25 T cell receptor beta chains sequenced from one sample in a study of blood T cell repertoires in COVID-19. Using immunoSEQ multiplex PCR, the repertoire was profiled, and TCRdb retains in-frame clones only, with some absent. Of hundreds of thousands of clones in the sample, 86% were seen once. The sequenced sample consisted of peripheral blood. These receptors were collected from a man at least 80 years old with acute or convalescent COVID-19.

The chain recombines TRBV30 with TRBJ1-2; the D is unclear. The CDR3 covers 12 residues. CDR1 is GTSNPN, CDR2 SVGIG, per germline (reference sequence). Trimming stripped 7 bases from V and 4 bases from J, with 13 bases between. The CDR3 spells CAFGEGGYGYTF. CDR3 DNA: TGTGCCTTCGGGGAGGGAGGCTATGGCTACACCTTC.

This CDR3 is CASSAGANQPQHF. The CDR3 nucleotides are TGTGCCAGCAGTGCAGGTGCTAATCAGCCCCAGCATTTT. The genes are TRBV2 and TRBJ1-5, with D uncertain. Trimming removed 4 bases from V and 4 bases from J, with 8 bases in between. From germline, CDR1 is SNHLY and CDR2 FYNNEI. The CDR3 sequence is 13 residues long.

V is TRBV27 and J is TRBJ2-3; D perhaps matches TRBD1 (5 bases). Germline loops: CDR1 MNHEY, CDR2 SMNVEV (reference sequence). The germline V and J ends were trimmed by 7 bases and 6 bases, with 17 bases remaining between them. The CDR3 spans 14 residues. The CDR3 DNA sequence: TGTGCCAGCACCCCGGTAGGGGAAGGGGATACGCAGTATTTT. It codes for CASTPVGEGDTQYF.

In its sample, this clone was seen a few times. The chain carries TRBV30 and TRBJ2-3, with TRBD1 matching 8 bases. CDR1 and CDR2 from the germline V gene are GTSNPN and SVGIG (reference sequence). Germline trimming cut 3 bases from V and 1 base from J; bases unmatched to any gene: 12. There are 17 residues in the CDR3. This CDR3 is CAWRAIQGARGTDTQYF. In DNA form, the CDR3 reads TGTGCCTGGAGGGCGATTCAGGGGGCGAGGGGCACAGATACGCAGTATTTT.

This chain connects TRBV24-1 to TRBJ2-2; the match to TRBD1 covers 10 bases. The V segment lost 5 bases and the J segment 3 bases; nucleotides outside the gene matches: 2. The CDR3 loop spans 15 amino acids. Germline loops: CDR1 KGHDR, CDR2 SFDVKD. CDR3 residues: CATSGDRGHTGELFF. CDR3 coding DNA: TGTGCCACCAGTGGGGACAGGGGCCACACCGGGGAGCTGTTTTTT.

The J gene is TRBJ1-5, the V gene TRBV6-5, with D possibly being TRBD1 (6 bases). The CDR3 contains 15 residues. The V end was cut by 5 bases, the J end by 5 bases, with 16 bases between. Germline values: CDR1 MNHEY, CDR2 SVGAGI. The chain's CDR3 is CASSRYRDADQPQHF. In DNA, the CDR3 is TGTGCCAGCAGTCGCTACAGGGATGCGGATCAGCCCCAGCATTTT.

The chain joins TRBV7-3 to TRBJ2-5; D gene uncertain. The CDR3 extends over 14 amino acids. CDR1 is SGHTA and CDR2 is FQGTGA in the germline V gene. V was cut by 5 bases and J by 7 bases, with 17 bases left in between. CDR3 sequence: CASSPTTSEVTQYF. The CDR3 region has the DNA TGTGCCAGCAGCCCAACAACCTCCGAGGTGACCCAGTACTTC.

The CDR3 DNA reads as TGTGCCAGCAGCTCTTACAGGGGACCCACCGCGAACACCGGGGAGCTGTTTTTT. Translation: CASSSYRGPTANTGELFF. The chain combines TRBV5-6 with TRBJ2-2; 7 bases are shared with TRBD1. Germline CDR1 and CDR2: SGHDT and YYEEEE. The J segment lost 0 bases and the V segment lost 3 bases, leaving 11 bases of the junction unmatched. The CDR3 contains 18 residues.

J is TRBJ2-2 and V is TRBV2, with D uncertain. The V gene lost 4 bases and the J gene lost 2 bases, with 14 bases spanning the gap. The V gene's germline CDR1 is SNHLY and CDR2 FYNNEI. The CDR3 sequence is 16 residues long. The chain's CDR3 is CASSGNPGRNTGELFF. The DNA for the CDR3 is TGTGCCAGCAGTGGGAATCCAGGAAGAAACACCGGGGAGCTGTTTTTT. Drawing the rest from reference TRBV2 and TRBJ2-2, the complete variable domain is EPEVTQTPSHQVTQMGQEVILRCVPISNHLYFYWYRQILGQKVEFLVSFYNNEISEKSEIFDDQFSVERPDGSNFTLKIRSTKLEDSAMYFCASSGNPGRNTGELFFGEGSRLTVL.

The chain recombines TRBV24-1 with TRBJ2-2; 7 bases align to TRBD2. The junction had 21 bases not matched to a gene; V was cut back by 4 bases and J by 5 bases. This CDR3 is 20 amino acids long. Germline assignment: CDR1 KGHDR and CDR2 SFDVKD. DNA of the CDR3: TGTGCCACCAGTGAAAGACCCGTCTTCGGGACGGGAGGACGAACCGGGGAGCTGTTTTTT. It translates to CATSERPVFGTGGRTGELFF.

The chain combines TRBV7-3 with TRBJ2-1, with 11 nucleotides matching TRBD1. There are 17 residues in the CDR3. V shed 8 bases and J 8 bases; nucleotides not matched to a gene: 17. The germline V gene has CDR1 SGHTA and CDR2 FQGTGA. The CDR3 region has the DNA TGTGCCAGCGGCTATGTCGGGACAGGGGGATTGAGGGATGAGCAGTTCTTC. Translated: CASGYVGTGGLRDEQFF.

V is TRBV10-3 and J is TRBJ2-5; TRBD1 matches at 7 bases. The CDR3 is made up of 13 amino acids. The germline V gene has CDR1 ENHRY and CDR2 SYGVKD. V trimming: 4 bases; J trimming: 5 bases; junction bases outside the gene matches: 4. The CDR3 bases are TGTGCCATCAGTGGCTGGGGACAGGAGACCCAGTACTTC. Amino acids: CAISGWGQETQYF.

The gene calls are TRBV7-2 and TRBJ2-3; no firm D call. The CDR3 has 15 amino acids. Trimming shortened V by 2 bases and J by 5 bases, and 14 bases separated the two germline ends. CDR1 is SGHTA and CDR2 is FQGNSA in the germline V gene. CDR3 nucleotide sequence: TGTGCCAGCAGCTTAAGCCAGGTTCAAGGAGATACGCAGTATTTT. It is translated as CASSLSQVQGDTQYF.

The chain uses TRBV6-1 and TRBJ1-1; perhaps TRBD1 as D (5 bases). Between the trimmed V and J ends, which lost 3 bases and 1 base, there was a span of 12 bases. The CDR3 loop spans 15 amino acids. Germline loops: CDR1 MNHNS, CDR2 SASEGT. CDR3 in amino acids: CASSDGGVGNTEAFF. In DNA, the CDR3 is TGTGCCAGCAGTGACGGGGGTGTTGGGAACACTGAAGCTTTCTTT.

The J gene is TRBJ2-3, the V gene TRBV27; 7 bases are a match to TRBD1. Germline values: CDR1 MNHEY, CDR2 SMNVEV (reference sequence). V lost 10 bases and J lost 6; bases outside the gene matches: 7. The CDR3 runs to 12 residues. The CDR3 loop is CATKTGMDTQYF. CDR3 coding DNA: TGTGCCACCAAGACAGGGATGGATACGCAGTATTTT.

The chain combines TRBV6-5 with TRBJ2-7; weak D call: TRBD2 (6 bases). V gave up 7 bases and J gave up 1 base, with 14 bases separating them. Per germline, CDR1 MNHEY and CDR2 SVGAGI. This CDR3 is built from 14 residues. The CDR3 sequence is CASKLRAGSYEQYF. For the CDR3, the DNA is TGTGCCAGCAAACTCCGCGCGGGGTCCTACGAGCAGTACTTC.

The chain combines TRBV11-3 with TRBJ2-3; perhaps TRBD1 as D (7 bases). Germline V gives CDR1 SGHNT, CDR2 YENEEA. There are 14 residues in the CDR3. V was pared by 5 bases and J by 2 bases, with 11 bases between. The CDR3 DNA sequence: TGTGCCAGCAGCCCAGGGGGGCTCACAGATACGCAGTATTTT. Its protein product is CASSPGGLTDTQYF.

This clone showed up just a few times. The chain combines TRBV5-4 with TRBJ2-3; D possibly corresponds to TRBD2 (6 bases). The ends were cut back, 1 base at V and 10 bases at J, with 16 bases in the middle. The CDR3 contains 14 residues. Germline lookup yields CDR1 SGHNT and CDR2 YYREEE (reference sequence). The CDR3 region has the DNA TGTGCCAGCAGCTTGCTCGGGAGCTCCTACGCGCAGTATTTT. It specifies CASSLLGSSYAQYF.

CDR3 coding DNA: TGTGCCAGCAGCCGGTCCGCGACTAGCGGGCTGAACACCGGGGAGCTGTTTTTT. Protein product: CASSRSATSGLNTGELFF. The V call is TRBV7-8, the J call TRBJ2-2, with TRBD2 matching over 10 bases. The CDR3 consists of 18 residues. V was clipped by 5 bases and J by 1 base; unmatched bases: 10. Germline CDR1 is SGHVS and CDR2 is FQNEAQ.

The rearrangement uses TRBV3-1 (or the pseudogene TRBV3-2) and TRBJ1-1; possible D gene TRBD1, 5 bases. V shed 7 bases and J shed 5 bases, with 11 bases lying between them. The length of the CDR3 is 12 residues. Germline loops: CDR1 LGHDT, CDR2 YNNKEL (reference sequence). CDR3 sequence reads: CASTTGGTEAFF. The CDR3 coding sequence is TGTGCCAGCACAACGGGGGGGACTGAAGCTTTCTTT.

The chain recombines TRBV27 with TRBJ1-2; D not resolved. CDR1 is MNHEY, CDR2 SMNVEV, per germline (reference sequence). This CDR3 has 14 amino acids. V lost 0 bases, J lost 3 bases, and 8 bases lay in between. DNA for the CDR3: TGTGCCAGCAGTTTATCTCGGGTTCACTATGGCTACACCTTC. This encodes CASSLSRVHYGYTF.

This chain uses TRBV27 with TRBJ1-1; no definite D call. V shed 5 bases and J shed 7 bases, with 8 bases lying between them. This CDR3 is 11 amino acids long. The V gene's germline CDR1 is MNHEY and CDR2 SMNVEV (reference sequence). The CDR3 DNA is TGTGCCAGCAGTGCTGGGCGTGAAGCTTTCTTT. This encodes CASSAGREAFF.

The CDR3 coding sequence is TGTGCCAGCAGTTTACGGGATTATGGCTACACCTTC. It encodes CASSLRDYGYTF. This sequence joins TRBV28 and TRBJ1-2; no definite D call. V dropped 2 bases and J dropped 5 bases, with 6 bases sitting between them. This CDR3 comprises 12 residues. Germline-derived CDR1 and CDR2 are MDHEN and SYDVKM.

The V call is TRBV30, the J call TRBJ1-3; D uncertain. Germline lookup yields CDR1 GTSNPN and CDR2 SVGIG (reference sequence). Deletions cut 2 bases from V and 7 bases from J, with 18 bases between. This CDR3 is built from 15 residues. The CDR3 bases are TGTGCCTGGAGTTCAGCGCCGAGTACTTTGAACACCATATATTTT. Translation: CAWSSAPSTLNTIYF.

V is TRBV19 and J is TRBJ1-2; 7 nucleotides match TRBD1. The ends lost 7 bases at V and 4 bases at J; junction bases unmatched: 15. CDR3 size: 16 residues. Germline V gene lookup returns CDR1 LNHDA and CDR2 SQIVND (reference sequence). The CDR3 reads CASTQPTGDLFYGYTF. In nucleotides, the CDR3 is TGTGCCAGTACCCAACCAACAGGGGACCTCTTCTATGGCTACACCTTC.